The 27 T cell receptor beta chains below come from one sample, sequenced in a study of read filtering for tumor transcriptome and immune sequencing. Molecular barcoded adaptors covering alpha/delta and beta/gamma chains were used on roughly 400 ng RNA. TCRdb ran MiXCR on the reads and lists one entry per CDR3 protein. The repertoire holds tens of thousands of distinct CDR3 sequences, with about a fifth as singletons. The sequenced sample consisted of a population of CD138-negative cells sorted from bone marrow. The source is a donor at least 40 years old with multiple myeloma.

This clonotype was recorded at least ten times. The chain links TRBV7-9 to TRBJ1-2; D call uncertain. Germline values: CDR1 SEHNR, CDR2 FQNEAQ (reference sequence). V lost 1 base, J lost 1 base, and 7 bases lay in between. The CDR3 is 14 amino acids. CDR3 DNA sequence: TGTGCCAGCAGCTTAGTTTCGGTTAACTATGGCTACACCTTC. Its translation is CASSLVSVNYGYTF.

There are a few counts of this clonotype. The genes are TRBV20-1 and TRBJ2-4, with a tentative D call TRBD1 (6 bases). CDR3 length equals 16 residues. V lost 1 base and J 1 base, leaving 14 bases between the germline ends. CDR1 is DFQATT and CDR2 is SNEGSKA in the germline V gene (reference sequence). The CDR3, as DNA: TGCAGTGCTAGAGCCCCGGGACAAATGGCCAAAAACATTCAGTACTTC. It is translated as CSARAPGQMAKNIQYF.

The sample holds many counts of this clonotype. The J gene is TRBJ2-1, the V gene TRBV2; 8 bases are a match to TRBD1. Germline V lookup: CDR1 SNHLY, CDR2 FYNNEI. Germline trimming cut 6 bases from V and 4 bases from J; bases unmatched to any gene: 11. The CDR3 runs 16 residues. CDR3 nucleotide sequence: TGTGCCAGCAGGACGAGGACAGGGTGGGGGTACAATGAGCAGTTCTTC. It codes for CASRTRTGWGYNEQFF.

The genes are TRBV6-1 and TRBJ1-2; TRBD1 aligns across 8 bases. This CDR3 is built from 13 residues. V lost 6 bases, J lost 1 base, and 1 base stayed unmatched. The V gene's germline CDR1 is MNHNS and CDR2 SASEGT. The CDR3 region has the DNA TGTGCCAGCAGGGACAGGGATAACTATGGCTACACCTTC. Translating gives CASRDRDNYGYTF.

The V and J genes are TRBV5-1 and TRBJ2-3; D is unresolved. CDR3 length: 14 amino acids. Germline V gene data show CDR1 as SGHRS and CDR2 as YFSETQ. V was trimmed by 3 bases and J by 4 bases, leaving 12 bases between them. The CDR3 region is CASSSGPRPDTQYF. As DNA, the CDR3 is TGCGCCAGCAGCTCGGGCCCTCGGCCAGATACGCAGTATTTT. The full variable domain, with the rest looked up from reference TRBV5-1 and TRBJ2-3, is KAGVTQTPRYLIKTRGQQVTLSCSPISGHRSVSWYQQTPGQGLQFLFEYFSETQRNKGNFPGRFSGRQFSNSRSEMNVSTLELGDSALYLCASSSGPRPDTQYFGPGTRLTVL.

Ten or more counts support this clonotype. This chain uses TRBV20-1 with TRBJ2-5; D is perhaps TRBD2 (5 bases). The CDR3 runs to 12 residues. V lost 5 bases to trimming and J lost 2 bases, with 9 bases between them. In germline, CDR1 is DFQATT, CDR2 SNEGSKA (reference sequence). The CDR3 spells CSAADWQETQYF. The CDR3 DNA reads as TGCAGTGCTGCGGACTGGCAAGAGACCCAGTACTTC.

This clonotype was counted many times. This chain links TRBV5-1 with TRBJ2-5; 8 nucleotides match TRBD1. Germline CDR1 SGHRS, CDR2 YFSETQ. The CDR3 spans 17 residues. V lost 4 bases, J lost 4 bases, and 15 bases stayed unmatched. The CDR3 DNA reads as TGCGCCAGCAGCAGCCCCGGGACAGGCCTTTTAGGAGAGACCCAGTACTTC. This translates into CASSSPGTGLLGETQYF.

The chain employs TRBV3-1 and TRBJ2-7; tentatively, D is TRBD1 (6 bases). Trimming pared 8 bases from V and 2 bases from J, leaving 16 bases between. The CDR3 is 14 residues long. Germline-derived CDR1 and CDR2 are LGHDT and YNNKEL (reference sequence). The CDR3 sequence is CASGSPGQTYEQYF. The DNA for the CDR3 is TGTGCCAGCGGCTCTCCCGGACAGACCTACGAGCAGTACTTC.

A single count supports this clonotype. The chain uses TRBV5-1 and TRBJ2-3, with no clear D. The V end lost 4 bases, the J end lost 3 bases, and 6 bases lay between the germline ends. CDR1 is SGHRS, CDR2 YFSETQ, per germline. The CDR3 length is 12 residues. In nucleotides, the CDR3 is TGCGCCAGCAGCGGCCTTACAGATACGCAGTATTTT. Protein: CASSGLTDTQYF.

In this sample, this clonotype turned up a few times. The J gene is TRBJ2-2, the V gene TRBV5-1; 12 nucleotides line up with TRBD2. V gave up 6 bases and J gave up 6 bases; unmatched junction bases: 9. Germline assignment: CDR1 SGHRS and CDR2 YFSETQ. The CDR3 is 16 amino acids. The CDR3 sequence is CASTRLAGDLPGELFF. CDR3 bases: TGCGCCAGCACCAGACTAGCGGGGGATTTACCCGGGGAGCTGTTTTTT.

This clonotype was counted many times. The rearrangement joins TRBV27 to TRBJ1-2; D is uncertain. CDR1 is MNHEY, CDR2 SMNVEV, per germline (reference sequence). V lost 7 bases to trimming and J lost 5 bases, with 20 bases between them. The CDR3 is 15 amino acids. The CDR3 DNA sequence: TGTGCCAGCACCCAATCTCCCGGAGGGCTATATGGCTACACCTTC. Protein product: CASTQSPGGLYGYTF.

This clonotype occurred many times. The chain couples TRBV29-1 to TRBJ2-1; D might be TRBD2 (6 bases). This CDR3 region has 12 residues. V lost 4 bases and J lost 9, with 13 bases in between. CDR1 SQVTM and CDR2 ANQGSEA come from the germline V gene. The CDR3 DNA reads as TGCAGCGTTGGACTAGGTCTCGGTGAGCAGTTCTTC. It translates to CSVGLGLGEQFF.

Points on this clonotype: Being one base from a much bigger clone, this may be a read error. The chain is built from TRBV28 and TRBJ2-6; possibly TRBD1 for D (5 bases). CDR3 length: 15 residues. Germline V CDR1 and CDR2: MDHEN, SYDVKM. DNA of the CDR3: TGTGCCAGCAGTTTATTTGGCTCTGGGGCCCACGTCCTGACTTTC. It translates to CASSLFGSGAHVLTF.

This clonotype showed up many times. The CDR3 loop is CASSFGGGEQYF. The CDR3 coding sequence is TGTGCCAGCAGTTTCGGGGGGGGTGAGCAGTACTTC. The chain is built from TRBV28 and TRBJ2-7; 8 bases line up with TRBD2. V gave up 3 bases and J gave up 7 bases; unmatched junction bases: 2. Germline V gives CDR1 MDHEN, CDR2 SYDVKM. The CDR3 has 12 residues.

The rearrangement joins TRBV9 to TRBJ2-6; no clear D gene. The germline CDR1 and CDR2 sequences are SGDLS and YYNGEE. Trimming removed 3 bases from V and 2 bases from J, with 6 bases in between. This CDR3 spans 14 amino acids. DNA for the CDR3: TGTGCCAGCAGCGCACTGACTGGGGCCAACGTCCTGACTTTC. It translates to CASSALTGANVLTF.

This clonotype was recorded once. CDR3 in amino acids: CASSKRRDGDQPQHF. Here the CDR3 DNA reads TGTGCCAGCAGCAAAAGGCGAGACGGAGATCAGCCCCAGCATTTT. The chain couples TRBV21-1 to TRBJ1-5. TRBV21-1 represents a pseudogene. This CDR3 comprises 15 residues.

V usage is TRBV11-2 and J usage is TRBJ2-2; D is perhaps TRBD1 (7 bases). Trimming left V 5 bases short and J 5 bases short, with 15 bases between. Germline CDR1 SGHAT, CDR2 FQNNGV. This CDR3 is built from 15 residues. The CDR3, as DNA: TGTGCCAGCAGCCCGTGGACAGGAGGGACCGGGGAGCTGTTTTTT. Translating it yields CASSPWTGGTGELFF.

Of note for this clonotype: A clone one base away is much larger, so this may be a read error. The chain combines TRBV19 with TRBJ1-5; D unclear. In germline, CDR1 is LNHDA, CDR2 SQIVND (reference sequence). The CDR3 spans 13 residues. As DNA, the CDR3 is TGTGCCAGTAAAGCATATAGCAATCAGCCCCGGCATTTT. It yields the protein CASKAYSNQPRHF.

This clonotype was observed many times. CDR3 nucleotide sequence: TGCAGCGTTGATACAGGGGGAGGGGCCAACGTCCTGACTTTC. Its translation: CSVDTGGGANVLTF. The J gene is TRBJ2-6, the V gene TRBV29-1; 8 nucleotides agree with TRBD1. The CDR3 is made up of 14 amino acids. Germline V gives CDR1 SQVTM, CDR2 ANQGSEA. V lost 3 bases and J lost 4; bases outside the gene matches: 2.

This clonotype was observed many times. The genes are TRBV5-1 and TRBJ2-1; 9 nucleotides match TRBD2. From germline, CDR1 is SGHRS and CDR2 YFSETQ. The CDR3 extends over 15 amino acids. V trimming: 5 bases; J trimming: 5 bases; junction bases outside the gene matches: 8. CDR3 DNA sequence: TGCGCCAGCAGAGGCGGGGGGGCATCGAACAATGAGCAGTTCTTC. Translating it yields CASRGGGASNNEQFF.

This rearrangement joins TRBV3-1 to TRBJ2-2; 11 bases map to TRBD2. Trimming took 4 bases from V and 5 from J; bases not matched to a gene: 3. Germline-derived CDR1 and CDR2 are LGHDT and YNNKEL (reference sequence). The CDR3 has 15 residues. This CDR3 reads CASSPSGGPTGELFF. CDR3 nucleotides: TGTGCCAGCAGCCCTAGCGGGGGGCCAACCGGGGAGCTGTTTTTT.

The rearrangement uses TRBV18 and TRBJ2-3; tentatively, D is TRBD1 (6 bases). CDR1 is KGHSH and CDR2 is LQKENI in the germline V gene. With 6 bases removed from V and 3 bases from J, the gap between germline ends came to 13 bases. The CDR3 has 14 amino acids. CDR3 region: CASSLGTKTDTQYF. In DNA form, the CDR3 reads TGTGCCAGCTCCCTGGGGACAAAAACAGATACGCAGTATTTT. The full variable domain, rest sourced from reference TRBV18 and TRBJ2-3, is NAGVMQNPRHLVRRRGQEARLRCSPMKGHSHVYWYRQLPEEGLKFMVYLQKENIIDESGMPKERFSAEFPKEGPSILRIQQVVRGDSAAYFCASSLGTKTDTQYFGPGTRLTVL.

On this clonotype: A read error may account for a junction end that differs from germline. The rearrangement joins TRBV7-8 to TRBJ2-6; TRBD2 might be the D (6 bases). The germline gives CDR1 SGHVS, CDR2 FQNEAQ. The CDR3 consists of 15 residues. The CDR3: CASMGGNSGANVLAF. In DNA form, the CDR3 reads TGTGCCAGCATGGGCGGGAACTCTGGGGCCAACGTCCTGGCTTTC.

CDR3 sequence reads: CASPSGTVNQPQHF. Here the CDR3 DNA reads TGCGCCAGCCCCTCCGGGACAGTGAATCAGCCCCAGCATTTT. The rearrangement links TRBV5-1 to TRBJ1-5, with 7 positions matching TRBD1. CDR3 length: 14 amino acids. Germline loops: CDR1 SGHRS, CDR2 YFSETQ. V lost 7 bases to trimming and J lost 4 bases; unmatched junction nucleotides: 8.

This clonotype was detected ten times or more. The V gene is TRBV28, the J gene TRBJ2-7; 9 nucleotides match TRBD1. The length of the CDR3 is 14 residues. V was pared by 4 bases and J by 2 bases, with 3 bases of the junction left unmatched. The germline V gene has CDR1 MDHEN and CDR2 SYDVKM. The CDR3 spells CASSYRGQAYEQYF. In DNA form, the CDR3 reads TGTGCCAGCAGTTACAGGGGGCAGGCCTACGAGCAGTACTTC. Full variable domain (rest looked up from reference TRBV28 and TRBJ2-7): DVKVTQSSRYLVKRTGEKVFLECVQDMDHENMFWYRQDPGLGLRLIYFSYDVKMKEKGDIPEGYSVSREKKERFSLILESASTNQTSMYLCASSYRGQAYEQYFGPGTRLTVT.

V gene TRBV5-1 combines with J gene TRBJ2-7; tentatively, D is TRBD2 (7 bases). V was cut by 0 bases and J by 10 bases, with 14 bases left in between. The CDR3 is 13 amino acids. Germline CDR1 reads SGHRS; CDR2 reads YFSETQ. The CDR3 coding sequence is TGCGCCAGCAGCTTGGCAGGGGACTACGTTCAGTACTTC. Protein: CASSLAGDYVQYF.

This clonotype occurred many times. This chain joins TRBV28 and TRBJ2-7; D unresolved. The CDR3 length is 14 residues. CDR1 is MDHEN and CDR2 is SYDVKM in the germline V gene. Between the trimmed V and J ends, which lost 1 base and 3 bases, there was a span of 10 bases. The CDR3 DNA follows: TGTGCCAGCAGTTTATTGAACAGCGTCTACGAGCAGTACTTC. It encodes CASSLLNSVYEQYF.